This T cell receptor (beta chain) derives from a study of blood T cells in healthy people across ages. Across the study: Capture via template switching afforded approximately one barcoded beta molecule per two T cells. Study-level points and caveats: Naive T cell percentage showed a strong correlation with the diversity of TCR beta.

There are a few counts of this clonotype. What it binds is not known. A second PCR of roughly 7 to 11 cycles used a sample-barcoded 5' primer and a J-beta primer mix. Tagging of each cDNA molecule was performed by a template-switch adaptor with 12 random nucleotides. TCRdb reprocessed the 5' RACE reads via MiXCR and lists one record per CDR3 protein. The repertoire holds around 710,000 distinct CDR3 sequences, roughly two fifths seen once, with 20% in the top ten. Germline V gene lookup returns CDR1 MNHEY and CDR2 SVGAGI. The CDR3 consists of 14 residues. V was shortened by 6 bases and J by 1 base, with 13 bases between the two germline ends. Total RNA extraction produced at least 5.5 micrograms (per sample) for the study.

Source material: blood. This TCR was recovered from an older woman in good health. The rearrangement joins TRBV6-5 to TRBJ2-7; no clear D gene. CDR3 protein: CASRRSIGSYEQYF. CDR3 coding DNA: TGTGCCAGCAGAAGATCGATCGGATCCTACGAGCAGTACTTC.